Described below is a single T cell receptor (beta chain) sequence and its context. Antigen specificity is unknown. The sample comes from a study of T cells in Graves' hyperthyroidism and ophthalmopathy. With 0 bases clipped from V and 13 bases from J, the junction kept 5 bases outside the gene matches. There are 13 residues in the CDR3. The germline V gene encodes CDR1 MDHEN and CDR2 SYDVKM. TCR beta CDR3 regions were amplified from RNA transcripts. The TCR CDR3 was amplified in a first-round RT-PCR using the HTBI primer set. TCRdb itself ran the multiplex PCR reads through MiXCR, one entry per CDR3 protein. The data hold more than 500,000 distinct CDR3 sequences, with over 45% observed a single time. Whole-study results and caveats: From stable hyperthyroidism, ophthalmopathy was set apart by a 13 V-J model.

This chain uses TRBV28 with TRBJ2-5, with 10 bases aligning to TRBD2. Sequenced material: peripheral blood or thyroid tissue (not recorded which). The sequence came from an adult woman with Graves' disease, either hyperthyroidism or ophthalmopathy (not recorded which). The chain's CDR3 is CASSLWVTSGVYF. CDR3 coding DNA: TGTGCCAGCAGTTTATGGGTCACTAGCGGGGTGTACTTC. Filled out from reference TRBV28 and TRBJ2-5, the complete variable domain reads DVKVTQSSRYLVKRTGEKVFLECVQDMDHENMFWYRQDPGLGLRLIYFSYDVKMKEKGDIPEGYSVSREKKERFSLILESASTNQTSMYLCASSLWVTSGVYFGPGTRLLVL.